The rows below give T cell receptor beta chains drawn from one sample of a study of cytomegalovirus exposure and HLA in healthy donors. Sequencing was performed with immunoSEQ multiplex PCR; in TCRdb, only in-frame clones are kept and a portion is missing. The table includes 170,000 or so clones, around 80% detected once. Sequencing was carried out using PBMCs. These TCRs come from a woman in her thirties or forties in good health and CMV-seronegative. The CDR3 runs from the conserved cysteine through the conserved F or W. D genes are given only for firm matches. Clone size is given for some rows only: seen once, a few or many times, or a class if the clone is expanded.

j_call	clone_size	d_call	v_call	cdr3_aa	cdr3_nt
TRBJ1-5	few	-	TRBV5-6	CASSLGANSNQPQHF	TGTGCCAGCAGCTTAGGAGCTAATAGCAATCAGCCCCAGCATTTT
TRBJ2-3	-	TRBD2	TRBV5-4	CASSLVLAGGSTDTQYF	TGTGCCAGCAGCTTGGTTCTAGCGGGGGGGAGCACAGATACGCAGTATTTT
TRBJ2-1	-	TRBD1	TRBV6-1	CASRADRGSEREQFF	TGTGCCAGCAGAGCGGACAGGGGGTCGGAGAGGGAGCAGTTCTTC
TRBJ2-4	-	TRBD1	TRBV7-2	CASSPRQGRNIQYF	TGTGCCAGCAGCCCCCGACAGGGGAGAAACATTCAGTACTTC
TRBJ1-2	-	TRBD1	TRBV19	CASSIGGTGAIYGYTF	TGTGCCAGTAGTATCGGTGGGACAGGGGCGATCTATGGCTACACCTTC
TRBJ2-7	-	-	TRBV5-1	CASSLGQAFHEQYF	TGCGCCAGCAGCTTGGGACAGGCCTTCCACGAGCAGTACTTC
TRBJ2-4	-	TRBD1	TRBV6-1	CASRDRGAKNIQYF	TGTGCCAGCAGGGACAGGGGAGCCAAAAACATTCAGTACTTC
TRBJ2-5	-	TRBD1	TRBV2	CASKGQGQVGETQYF	TGTGCCAGCAAGGGACAGGGGCAGGTAGGGGAGACCCAGTACTTC
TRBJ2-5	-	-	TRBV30	CAYLHGAVQETQYF	TGTGCCTACCTACATGGGGCGGTCCAAGAGACCCAGTACTTC
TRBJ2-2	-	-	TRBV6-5	CASSYLTSTGELFF	TGTGCCAGCAGTTACTTAACGAGCACCGGGGAGCTGTTTTTT
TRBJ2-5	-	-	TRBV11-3	CASSLDPGQETQYF	TGTGCCAGCAGCTTAGATCCCGGTCAAGAGACCCAGTACTTC
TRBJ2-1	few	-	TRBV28	CASSFYDEQFF	TGTGCCAGCAGTTTCTACGATGAGCAGTTCTTC
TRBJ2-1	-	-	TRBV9	CASSVAPFRGEQFF	TGTGCCAGCAGCGTAGCCCCCTTTCGGGGTGAGCAGTTCTTC
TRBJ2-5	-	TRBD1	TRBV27	CASSSQGADWETQYF	TGTGCCAGCAGTTCACAGGGGGCTGACTGGGAGACCCAGTACTTC
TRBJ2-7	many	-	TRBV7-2	CASSSPDSYEQYF	TGTGCCAGCAGCTCACCCGACAGCTACGAGCAGTACTTC
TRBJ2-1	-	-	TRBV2	CASSERWLAGNEQFF	TGTGCCAGCAGTGAACGGTGGCTAGCAGGCAATGAGCAGTTCTTC
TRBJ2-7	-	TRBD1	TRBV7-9	CASSLGQGPTYEQYF	TGTGCCAGCAGCTTGGGACAGGGGCCGACCTACGAGCAGTACTTC
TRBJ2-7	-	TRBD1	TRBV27	CASSIYRPLGRGRSYEQYF	TGTGCCAGCAGCATTTACCGCCCCCTGGGCAGGGGGCGATCCTACGAGCAGTACTTC
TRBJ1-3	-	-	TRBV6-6	CASSQSSGGSGNTIYF	TGTGCCAGCAGCCAGTCGTCGGGGGGCTCTGGAAACACCATATATTTT
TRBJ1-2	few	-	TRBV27	CASSFRAGEGGYTF	TGTGCCAGCAGTTTCCGTGCAGGGGAAGGTGGCTACACCTTC
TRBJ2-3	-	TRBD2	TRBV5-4	CASSLEAGTDTQYF	TGTGCCAGCAGCTTGGAAGCGGGGACAGATACGCAGTATTTT
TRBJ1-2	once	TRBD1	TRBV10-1	CASSSTGERGYTF	TGCGCCAGCAGTTCGACAGGGGAGCGCGGCTACACCTTC
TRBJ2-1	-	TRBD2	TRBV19	CASSVGTRVYNEQFF	TGTGCCAGTAGTGTCGGGACTAGAGTTTACAATGAGCAGTTCTTC
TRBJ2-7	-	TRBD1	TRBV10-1	CASRGTGNLSYEQYF	TGCGCCAGCAGGGGGACAGGAAACCTCTCCTACGAGCAGTACTTC
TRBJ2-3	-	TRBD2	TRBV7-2	CASSSGGGLGGDTQYF	TGTGCCAGCAGCTCGGGGGGAGGACTCGGCGGGGATACGCAGTATTTT
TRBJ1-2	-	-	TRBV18	CASSPGTVYYGYTF	TGTGCCAGCTCACCAGGAACAGTTTACTATGGCTACACCTTC
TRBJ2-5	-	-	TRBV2	CAKSTVETQYF	TGTGCCAAATCGACAGTGGAGACCCAGTACTTC
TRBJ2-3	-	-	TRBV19	CASSYAEDTQYF	TGTGCCAGTAGTTACGCGGAAGATACGCAGTATTTT
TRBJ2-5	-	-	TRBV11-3	CASSLDSRLSREETQYF	TGTGCCAGCAGCTTAGATTCCCGACTCTCTAGGGAGGAGACCCAGTACTTC
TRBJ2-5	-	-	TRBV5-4	CASSLSQGETQYF	TGTGCCAGCAGCTTAAGTCAGGGGGAGACCCAGTACTTC
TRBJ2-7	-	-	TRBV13	CASSARLSYEQYF	TGTGCCAGCAGCGCCCGACTGAGTTACGAGCAGTACTTC
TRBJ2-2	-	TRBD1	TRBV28	CASSPQGAAGELFF	TGTGCCAGCAGTCCACAGGGGGCGGCGGGGGAGCTGTTTTTT
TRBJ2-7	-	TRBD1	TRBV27	CASSVRGQSGTYEQYF	TGTGCCAGCAGTGTACGGGGACAGAGCGGTACCTACGAGCAGTACTTC
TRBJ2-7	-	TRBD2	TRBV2	CASRGGTSSYEQYF	TGTGCCAGCAGGGGGGGGACTTCCTCCTACGAGCAGTACTTC
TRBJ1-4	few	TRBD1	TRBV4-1	CASSQADRVATNEKLFF	TGCGCCAGCAGCCAAGCCGACAGGGTTGCAACTAATGAAAAACTGTTTTTT
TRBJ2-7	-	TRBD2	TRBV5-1	CASSPELGSGNYEQYF	TGCGCCAGCAGCCCCGAGCTGGGTAGCGGGAACTACGAGCAGTACTTC
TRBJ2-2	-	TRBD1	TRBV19	CASRDRQIYAGELFF	TGTGCCAGCAGGGACAGACAAATATACGCCGGGGAGCTGTTTTTT
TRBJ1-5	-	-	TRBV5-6	CASSSWVGQGHQPQHF	TGTGCCAGCAGCTCATGGGTTGGTCAGGGGCATCAGCCCCAGCATTTT
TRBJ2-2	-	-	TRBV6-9	CASSRGTSVTGELFF	TGTGCCAGCAGCCGAGGTACTAGTGTCACCGGGGAGCTGTTTTTT
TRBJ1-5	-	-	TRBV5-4	CASSLDRENQPQHF	TGTGCCAGCAGCTTGGACAGGGAAAATCAGCCCCAGCATTTT
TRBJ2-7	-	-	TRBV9	CASSVEGLGSEQYF	TGTGCCAGCAGCGTAGAAGGTTTGGGGAGCGAGCAGTACTTC
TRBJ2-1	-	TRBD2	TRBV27	CASSPLSGSNEQFF	TGTGCCAGCAGTCCGCTGAGCGGGAGCAATGAGCAGTTCTTC
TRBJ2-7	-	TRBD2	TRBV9	CASNVGAGGPGEQYF	TGTGCCAGCAACGTAGGAGCGGGAGGGCCGGGGGAGCAGTACTTC
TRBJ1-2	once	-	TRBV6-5	CASTPGVRYGYTF	TGTGCCAGCACGCCAGGTGTTAGGTATGGCTACACCTTC
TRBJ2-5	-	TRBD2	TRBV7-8	CASSPRLAGGPETQYF	TGTGCCAGCAGCCCCCGACTAGCGGGGGGCCCAGAGACCCAGTACTTC
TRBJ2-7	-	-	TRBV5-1	CASSLSTPGGSHEQYF	TGCGCCAGCAGCTTGTCCACACCCGGGGGTTCGCACGAGCAGTACTTC